One and the same sample provided the 26 T cell receptor beta chains below, sequenced in a study of blood T cell repertoires in COVID-19. Method: immunoSEQ multiplex PCR; TCRdb's copy keeps in-frame clones and lacks some. The profile shows roughly 70,000 clones, roughly 88% of them singletons. Sequenced sample: peripheral blood. The receptors shown here come from a man between 65 and 85 years old with acute or convalescent COVID-19.

This clone was detected only a few times. Other DNA sequences of this sample code for an identical CDR3. The V and J genes are TRBV11-2 and TRBJ2-7; TRBD1 matches at 7 bases. V was pared by 5 bases and J by 4 bases, with 8 bases of the junction left unmatched. Germline CDR1 reads SGHAT; CDR2 reads FQNNGV. The CDR3 is 14 residues long. The CDR3 reads CASSPPTGLYEQYF. Here the CDR3 DNA reads TGTGCCAGCAGCCCACCGACAGGGTTATACGAGCAGTACTTC. Using reference TRBV11-2 and TRBJ2-7 for the parts outside the CDR3, the full variable domain is EAGVAQSPRYKIIEKRQSVAFWCNPISGHATLYWYQQILGQGPKLLIQFQNNGVVDDSQLPKDRFSAERLKGVDSTLKIQPAKLEDSAVYLCASSPPTGLYEQYFGPGTRLTVT.

The rearrangement joins TRBV6-2 or TRBV6-3 to TRBJ2-6, with 7 bases matching TRBD1. This CDR3 has 16 residues. Germline V gene lookup returns CDR1 MNHEY and CDR2 SVGEGT. V lost 4 bases to trimming and J lost 5 bases; unmatched junction nucleotides: 8. The CDR3 sequence: CASSSLRGGWANVLTF. CDR3 nucleotides: TGTGCCAGCAGTTCCCTACGAGGGGGCTGGGCCAACGTCCTGACTTTC.

V gene TRBV6-2 or TRBV6-3 combines with J gene TRBJ1-2, with 9 nucleotides matching TRBD1. V shed 2 bases, J shed 4 bases, and the junction held 17 bases outside the gene matches. Germline CDR1 MNHEY, CDR2 SVGEGT. The CDR3 has 19 residues. The CDR3 DNA sequence: TGTGCCAGCAGTTACGCGGGGACAGGGACTATTGCGCCGGGCTATGGCTACACCTTC. Protein sequence: CASSYAGTGTIAPGYGYTF.

This chain connects TRBV27 to TRBJ2-5; 8 positions agree with TRBD2. The junction had 4 bases not matched to a gene; V was cut back by 5 bases and J by 2 bases. This CDR3 region has 14 residues. CDR1 and CDR2 from the germline V gene are MNHEY and SMNVEV (reference sequence). In DNA, the CDR3 is TGTGCCAGCAGTCCCGGGGGGGGGCAAGAGACCCAGTACTTC. Translation: CASSPGGGQETQYF.

The chain uses TRBV7-2 and TRBJ2-5; 14 positions match TRBD2. Germline-derived CDR1 and CDR2 are SGHTA and FQGNSA. The V and J ends lost 2 bases and 2 bases, in that order; junction bases with no gene match: 4. CDR3 size: 17 residues. CDR3 DNA sequence: TGTGCCAGCAGCTTAAGACTAGCGGGGGGGTGGCAAGAGACCCAGTACTTC. Translating it yields CASSLRLAGGWQETQYF. The full variable domain, with the rest looked up from reference TRBV7-2 and TRBJ2-5, is GAGVSQSPSNKVTEKGKDVELRCDPISGHTALYWYRQSLGQGLEFLIYFQGNSAPDKSGLPSDRFSAERTGGSVSTLTIQRTQQEDSAVYLCASSLRLAGGWQETQYFGPGTRLLVL.

The chain recombines TRBV5-6 with TRBJ1-3; 7 nucleotides line up with TRBD1. Germline CDR1 SGHDT, CDR2 YYEEEE. The ends lost 4 bases at V and 0 bases at J; junction bases unmatched: 1. There are 14 residues in the CDR3. The DNA for the CDR3 is TGTGCCAGCAGCGGGACAGTCTCTGGAAACACCATATATTTT. This translates into CASSGTVSGNTIYF.

The rearrangement uses TRBV2 and TRBJ1-2; 9 nucleotides agree with TRBD1. CDR1 and CDR2 from the germline V gene are SNHLY and FYNNEI. The junction had 10 bases not matched to a gene; V was cut back by 10 bases and J by 4 bases. This CDR3 contains 14 residues. The DNA of the CDR3 is TGTGCCACCTCCGGACAGGGGAGTACCTATGGCTACACCTTC. Translated, it gives CATSGQGSTYGYTF.

The chain has TRBV28 and TRBJ2-5; TRBD2 is a possible D gene (7 bases). Germline CDR1 reads MDHEN; CDR2 reads SYDVKM. V was cut by 4 bases and J by 5 bases, with 20 bases left in between. The CDR3 has 16 residues. Here the CDR3 DNA reads TGTGCCAGCAGTTCTCCCATAAGGGGGGGCCTGGAGACCCAGTACTTC. This encodes CASSSPIRGGLETQYF. Looking up the rest from reference TRBV28 and TRBJ2-5 gives the full variable domain: DVKVTQSSRYLVKRTGEKVFLECVQDMDHENMFWYRQDPGLGLRLIYFSYDVKMKEKGDIPEGYSVSREKKERFSLILESASTNQTSMYLCASSSPIRGGLETQYFGPGTRLLVL.

The chain has TRBV4-1 and TRBJ1-2; unclear D gene. CDR3 size: 13 residues. The V and J ends lost 4 bases and 8 bases respectively, with 14 bases between them. CDR1 and CDR2 (germline): MGHRA, YSYEKL. CDR3: CASSRVPRGGYTF. The DNA of the CDR3 is TGCGCCAGCAGCCGAGTCCCCAGAGGCGGCTACACCTTC.

This clone was detected once. The chain uses TRBV9 and TRBJ2-5, with 7 nucleotides matching TRBD2. From germline, CDR1 is SGDLS and CDR2 YYNGEE. V shed 5 bases and J 5 bases; nucleotides not matched to a gene: 15. The CDR3 is 16 residues long. The CDR3 nucleotides read TGTGCCAGCAGTCTCAGCGGGGCAAAGGAGAGGGAGACCCAGTACTTC. Its translation is CASSLSGAKERETQYF.

CDR3 bases: TGTGCCAGCAGTGAGGGTTGGGGGACTACCTACGAGCAGTACTTC. Translating it yields CASSEGWGTTYEQYF. The genes are TRBV6-1 and TRBJ2-7; 7 bases match TRBD2. CDR3 length: 15 amino acids. Per the germline V gene, CDR1 is MNHNS and CDR2 is SASEGT. V gave up 3 bases and J gave up 2 bases; unmatched junction bases: 7.

The CDR3 DNA reads TGTGCCACCAGTGAGACGGGGAATCAGCCCCAGCATTTT. Protein sequence: CATSETGNQPQHF. The chain couples TRBV24-1 to TRBJ1-5, with unresolved D. The CDR3 sequence is 13 residues long. V gave up 4 bases and J gave up 4 bases, with 7 bases separating them. Per germline, CDR1 KGHDR and CDR2 SFDVKD.

This chain connects TRBV7-2 to TRBJ1-5, with D unresolved. Germline V lookup: CDR1 SGHTA, CDR2 FQGNSA. CDR3 size: 16 residues. The ends were cut back, 2 bases at V and 7 bases at J, with 18 bases in the middle. CDR3 sequence (DNA): TGTGCCAGCAGCTTATCGCCCCTCGGAGGGCGGCAGCCCCAGCATTTT. It yields the protein CASSLSPLGGRQPQHF.

CDR3 sequence (DNA): TGTGCCAGCAGTTACTCTCCCGAGAGCTCCTACAATGAGCAGTTCTTC. Translated, it gives CASSYSPESSYNEQFF. This chain uses TRBV6-2 or TRBV6-3 with TRBJ2-1; D is uncertain. The CDR3 length is 16 residues. In germline, CDR1 is MNHEY, CDR2 SVGEGT. The ends were cut back, 0 bases at V and 0 bases at J, with 9 bases in the middle.

The J gene is TRBJ1-5, the V gene TRBV19; 8 nucleotides line up with TRBD1. Germline-derived CDR1 and CDR2 are LNHDA and SQIVND (reference sequence). V lost 6 bases and J lost 2; bases outside the gene matches: 6. The CDR3 has 15 amino acids. The CDR3 DNA reads TGTGCCAGTAGAAAACAGGGGGAAGGCAATCAGCCCCAGCATTTT. Translated: CASRKQGEGNQPQHF.

Written as DNA, the CDR3 is TGTGCCATCAGGGGCGATAGCGGGGCCCTAGGCACAGATACGCAGTATTTT. It yields the protein CAIRGDSGALGTDTQYF. This chain joins TRBV10-3 and TRBJ2-3; 8 bases line up with TRBD2. Losses at the gene ends were 6 bases for V and 1 base for J; bases not matched to a gene: 12. The CDR3 length is 17 residues. The germline V gene has CDR1 ENHRY and CDR2 SYGVKD.

The chain links TRBV7-6 to TRBJ2-3; 9 nucleotides line up with TRBD1. With 4 bases clipped from V and 5 bases from J, the junction kept 4 bases outside the gene matches. In germline, CDR1 is SGHVS, CDR2 FNYEAQ. The CDR3 spans 14 residues. CDR3 nucleotide sequence: TGTGCCAGCAGCTCCCCGGACAGGGGAGATACGCAGTATTTT. It codes for CASSSPDRGDTQYF.

The chain joins TRBV11-3 to TRBJ1-1; TRBD1 is a possible D gene (6 bases). This CDR3 has 16 amino acids. Germline-derived CDR1 and CDR2 are SGHNT and YENEEA. V gave up 1 base and J gave up 1 base, with 13 bases separating them. The DNA of the CDR3 is TGTGCCAGCAGCTTAGCCTTTCGGACAGCGAACACTGAAGCTTTCTTT. Translation: CASSLAFRTANTEAFF.

V is TRBV30 and J is TRBJ1-4, with TRBD1 matching over 8 bases. In germline, CDR1 is GTSNPN, CDR2 SVGIG (reference sequence). The CDR3 spans 14 residues. J lost 6 bases, V lost 2 bases, and 5 bases had no gene match. Here the CDR3 DNA reads TGTGCCTGGAGTATAGGACAGGGACATGAAAAACTGTTTTTT. Translating gives CAWSIGQGHEKLFF.

The V and J genes are TRBV18 and TRBJ2-3, with a possible D match to TRBD1 (6 bases). The V gene's germline CDR1 is KGHSH and CDR2 LQKENI. The V and J ends lost 4 bases and 0 bases respectively, with 8 bases between them. The length of the CDR3 is 14 residues. As DNA, the CDR3 is TGTGCCAGCTCACGGGGACAAAGCACAGATACGCAGTATTTT. This encodes CASSRGQSTDTQYF.

CDR3 residues: CASSLQGADEQFF. CDR3 DNA sequence: TGTGCCAGCAGCTTGCAGGGGGCAGATGAGCAGTTCTTC. J is TRBJ2-1 and V is TRBV5-4, with 8 bases fitting TRBD1. The CDR3 runs 13 residues. J lost 8 bases, V lost 1 base, and 2 bases had no gene match. Germline lookup yields CDR1 SGHNT and CDR2 YYREEE (reference sequence).

This clone was counted only a few times. This rearrangement joins TRBV4-1 to TRBJ2-7, with a possible D match to TRBD1 (6 bases). The CDR3 runs 12 residues. Deletions cut 0 bases from V and 7 bases from J, with 7 bases between. Germline-derived CDR1 and CDR2 are MGHRA and YSYEKL. Here the CDR3 reads CASSQEGAEQYF. The CDR3 region has the DNA TGCGCCAGCAGCCAAGAGGGGGCTGAGCAGTACTTC.

This chain uses TRBV3-1 (or the pseudogene TRBV3-2) with TRBJ2-7, with D maybe TRBD2 (6 bases). From germline, CDR1 is LGHDT and CDR2 YNNKEL (reference sequence). The CDR3 contains 14 residues. V lost 4 bases and J 3 bases, leaving 13 bases between the germline ends. The CDR3 coding sequence is TGTGCCAGCAGCCGTCTCCGGGACTGCTACGAGCAGTACTTC. Its protein product is CASSRLRDCYEQYF.

The gene calls are TRBV7-2 and TRBJ2-2; D gene uncertain. V lost 5 bases and J lost 0, with 13 bases in between. CDR3 size: 16 residues. Germline-derived CDR1 and CDR2 are SGHTA and FQGNSA. The CDR3 loop is CASSLRNRPNTGELFF. The CDR3 DNA reads TGTGCCAGCAGCCTTCGTAACAGACCGAACACCGGGGAGCTGTTTTTT.

This rearrangement joins TRBV7-9 to TRBJ1-5; D is unresolved. V dropped 3 bases and J dropped 1 base, with 7 bases sitting between them. The germline gives CDR1 SEHNR, CDR2 FQNEAQ (reference sequence). This CDR3 has 14 residues. The CDR3 DNA follows: TGTGCCAGCAGCTTCCGAGGGAGCAATCAGCCCCAGCATTTT. Residues: CASSFRGSNQPQHF.

The chain combines TRBV29-1 with TRBJ2-1; 11 nucleotides align to TRBD1. The CDR3 is 15 amino acids. CDR1 is SQVTM and CDR2 is ANQGSEA in the germline V gene. V shed 4 bases, J shed 5 bases, and the junction held 7 bases outside the gene matches. This CDR3 is CSVATGTGGHNEQFF. CDR3 coding DNA: TGCAGCGTTGCCACGGGGACAGGGGGGCACAATGAGCAGTTCTTC.